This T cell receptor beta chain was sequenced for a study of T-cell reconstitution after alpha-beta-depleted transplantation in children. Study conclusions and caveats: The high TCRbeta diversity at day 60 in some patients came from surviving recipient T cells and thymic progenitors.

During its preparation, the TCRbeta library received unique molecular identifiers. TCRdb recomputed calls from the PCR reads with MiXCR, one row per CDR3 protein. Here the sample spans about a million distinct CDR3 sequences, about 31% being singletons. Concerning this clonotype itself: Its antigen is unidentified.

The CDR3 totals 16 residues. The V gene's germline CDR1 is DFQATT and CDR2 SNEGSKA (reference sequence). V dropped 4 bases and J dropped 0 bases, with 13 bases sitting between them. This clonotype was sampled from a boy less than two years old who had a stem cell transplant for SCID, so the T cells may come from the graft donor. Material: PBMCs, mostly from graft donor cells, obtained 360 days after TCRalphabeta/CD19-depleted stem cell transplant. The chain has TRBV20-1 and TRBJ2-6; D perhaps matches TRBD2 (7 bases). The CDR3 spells CSATRRGGSGANVLTF. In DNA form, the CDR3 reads TGCAGTGCTACCCGAAGGGGGGGCTCTGGGGCCAACGTCCTGACTTTC.